This is a list of T cell receptor beta chains from one sample in a study of blood T cell repertoires in COVID-19. Here immunoSEQ multiplex PCR was the method, and the copy in TCRdb shows in-frame clones only, minus some. The sample consists of over 400,000 clones, 85% to 90% of them appearing once. Material for sequencing was peripheral blood. The receptors stem from a woman aged 45-65 years with COVID-19, enrolled during active disease. Both conserved end residues are part of each CDR3. The order of the fields is V gene, D gene, clone size, J gene, CDR3 protein, CDR3 DNA. The D gene is left open where the match is weak. Part of the rows lack a size; the others show once, few, many or a class for expanded clones.

v_call: TRBV29-1
d_call: .
clone_size: .
j_call: TRBJ1-5
cdr3_aa: CSVTDRVTSGNQPQHF
cdr3_nt: TGCAGCGTGACAGATAGGGTCACTTCGGGCAATCAGCCCCAGCATTTT

v_call: TRBV21-1
d_call: .
clone_size: .
j_call: TRBJ2-7
cdr3_aa: CASSPRQPPSLYEQYF
cdr3_nt: TGTGCCAGCAGCCCTAGACAGCCCCCGTCCCTCTACGAGCAGTACTTC

v_call: TRBV13
d_call: TRBD2
clone_size: .
j_call: TRBJ2-3
cdr3_aa: CASSVTGGPTDTQYF
cdr3_nt: TGTGCCAGCAGCGTAACGGGGGGACCCACAGATACGCAGTATTTT

v_call: TRBV9
d_call: .
clone_size: .
j_call: TRBJ2-3
cdr3_aa: CASSARGFLGTQYF
cdr3_nt: TGTGCCAGCAGCGCCCGGGGGTTTCTCGGTACGCAGTATTTT

v_call: TRBV29-1
d_call: TRBD2
clone_size: .
j_call: TRBJ2-2
cdr3_aa: CSVEDRSGTYTGELFF
cdr3_nt: TGCAGCGTTGAAGATCGTAGCGGGACATACACCGGGGAGCTGTTTTTT

v_call: TRBV5-1
d_call: .
clone_size: .
j_call: TRBJ2-1
cdr3_aa: CASSLGLSYSYNEQFF
cdr3_nt: TGCGCCAGCAGCTTGGGACTCTCGTACTCCTACAATGAGCAGTTCTTC

v_call: TRBV7-6
d_call: TRBD1
clone_size: .
j_call: TRBJ1-2
cdr3_aa: CASSPRDSPYGYTF
cdr3_nt: TGTGCCAGCAGCCCGAGGGACAGTCCTTATGGCTACACCTTC

v_call: TRBV5-1
d_call: TRBD1
clone_size: .
j_call: TRBJ1-3
cdr3_aa: CASSSGGNGNTIYF
cdr3_nt: TGCGCCAGCAGCTCAGGGGGCAATGGAAACACCATATATTTT

v_call: TRBV2
d_call: TRBD1
clone_size: few
j_call: TRBJ1-2
cdr3_aa: CASSGGQGANYGYTF
cdr3_nt: TGTGCCAGCAGTGGGGGACAGGGGGCCAACTATGGCTACACCTTC

v_call: TRBV13
d_call: .
clone_size: .
j_call: TRBJ1-1
cdr3_aa: CASSFGDTEAFF
cdr3_nt: TGTGCCAGCAGCTTTGGAGACACTGAAGCTTTCTTT

v_call: TRBV28
d_call: TRBD2
clone_size: .
j_call: TRBJ2-1
cdr3_aa: CASSHLAATYNEQFF
cdr3_nt: TGTGCCAGCAGTCACCTAGCGGCTACCTACAATGAGCAGTTCTTC

v_call: TRBV19
d_call: .
clone_size: .
j_call: TRBJ1-1
cdr3_aa: CASSTGLNTEAFF
cdr3_nt: TGTGCCAGTAGTACAGGCCTGAACACTGAAGCTTTCTTT

v_call: TRBV24-1
d_call: TRBD1
clone_size: few
j_call: TRBJ1-1
cdr3_aa: CPGTGSDWTEAFF
cdr3_nt: TGTCCGGGGACAGGCTCAGATTGGACTGAAGCTTTCTTT

v_call: TRBV19
d_call: TRBD1
clone_size: .
j_call: TRBJ2-2
cdr3_aa: CASRLWTGLLPGELFF
cdr3_nt: TGTGCCAGTAGGCTCTGGACAGGGTTGTTACCTGGGGAGCTGTTTTTT

v_call: TRBV3-1/TRBV3-2
d_call: .
clone_size: .
j_call: TRBJ2-3
cdr3_aa: CASSQEGGRGPEYF
cdr3_nt: TGTGCCAGCAGCCAAGAAGGAGGTAGAGGTCCAGAGTATTTT

v_call: TRBV7-9
d_call: TRBD1
clone_size: .
j_call: TRBJ1-3
cdr3_aa: CASSLGTVSGNTIYF
cdr3_nt: TGTGCCAGCAGCTTGGGGACAGTCTCTGGAAACACCATATATTTT

v_call: TRBV20-1
d_call: .
clone_size: few
j_call: TRBJ2-7
cdr3_aa: CSARKGGEQYF
cdr3_nt: TGCAGTGCTAGGAAAGGAGGCGAGCAGTACTTC